This entry is about one T cell receptor beta chain. No antigen is known for it. The input lacks base qualities; no much larger clone sits a single base away. The time point label for this specimen denotes: pre-sensitization, week 0. The treatment or condition label of this sample denotes: therapeutic diphenylcyclopropenone sensitization with weekly scalp DPC. At every patch-test visit, the blood draw took place before the patch test was put on. To be eligible, patients had to be aged 18 to 70, diagnosed with alopecia and judged suitable for DPC therapy, while pregnant patients were excluded. Total RNA was extracted from unfractionated whole blood collected in Tempus Blood RNA tubes. These data are taken from a study of human T cells and chemical hapten exposure (dated by TCRdb to about 2021). Regarding the research as a whole: For sensitization, 2% DPC in acetone was applied to a 2 cm by 2 cm area of upper inner arm skin. The study tracked peripheral blood TCR repertoire changes in vivo during primary and secondary sensitization to the hapten diphenylcyclopropenone (DPC) in alopecia patients. Weekly therapeutic DPC doses were additionally applied to the scalp of patients throughout the roughly 23-week study period. The libraries were sequenced as a pool, and the TCR yield per sample differed mostly because of small variations in library volumes within the pool. The mostly female patient cohort included alopecia areata with under or over 50% scalp involvement, alopecia totalis and alopecia universalis. Twenty-nine alopecia patients provided blood for TCR sequencing at one to four time points (pre-sensitization, 2, 6 and 24 weeks). Patch testing was performed on the upper back with Finn chambers containing 0.01% DPC, and the patch tests were scored after 6 days according to International Contact Dermatitis Research Group standards. Blood was sampled from patients pre-sensitization (week 0) and at 2, 6 and about 24 weeks after DPC sensitization.

Overall study results and their limits: Because all patients had alopecia, a presumed autoimmune disease, the immune response of the patients might differ from that of healthy individuals. Patch test score was positively correlated with the number of PT1 expanded TCRs, with significance at thresholds 8, 16 and 32 but not at 4. Compared with pre-sensitization or healthy control sets, expanded TCRs formed significantly more large CDR3 similarity clusters, which is consistent with antigen-driven responses. No change with DPC sensitization was found in the number of TCRs above 1 in 1000 frequency, and no evidence of global repertoire structure alterations was found. Repeated subsampling changed both the strength of the expansion versus patch-test correlation and the threshold at which the correlation became significant.

Libraries were made using RACE. This sample was sequenced with a NextSeq 500. During library preparation, unique molecular identifiers were attached to individual cDNA molecules so that TCRs could be counted in a quantitative, reproducible way. From each blood RNA sample, both TCR alpha and TCR beta chains were sequenced. The authors' analysis ran thus. A median of roughly 98,000 TCRs per sample was observed, with a range of roughly 20,000 to 750,000. The Decombinator software suite was used to annotate the V, J and CDR3 of the TCR reads. For the PS versus PT1 abundance plots, all samples were subsampled to the same number of TCRs (28,000). TCRs were defined as expanded if absent before sensitization and observed at least eight times at the 2-week time point. TCRdb trimmed public reads at Q25 via fastp, called clones via MiXCR and kept in-frame beta chains. For every CDR3 protein sequence, its rows merge into one entry that carries the most common genes and DNA. The authors' filters were not applied to this entry. The sample contains approximately 79,000 distinct CDR3 sequences, around 8.8% of them found a single time. The ten largest make up just over 2.5% of the sample.

The CDR3 runs 12 amino acids, cysteine and phenylalanine included. Only CDR3 DNA is held: 36 bases, read in frame from base 1. The germline V gene gives CDR1 as SGHAT and CDR2 as FQNNGV. The junction carries 9 bases between V and J, which are trimmed by 6 bases and 4 bases respectively. The sample here was whole blood, taken in connection with sensitization to the hapten diphenylcyclopropenone (DPC). The V gene is TRBV11-2 and the J gene is TRBJ1-2; too little of a D gene remains to name it. This receptor was taken from a man aged 40-55 years with alopecia areata. Some clones in this sample may be carry-over from other donors' samples. The nucleotide sequence reads as follows: TGTGCCAGCAGACCCGACCGCTATGGCTACACCTTC. Its product reads: CASRPDRYGYTF.